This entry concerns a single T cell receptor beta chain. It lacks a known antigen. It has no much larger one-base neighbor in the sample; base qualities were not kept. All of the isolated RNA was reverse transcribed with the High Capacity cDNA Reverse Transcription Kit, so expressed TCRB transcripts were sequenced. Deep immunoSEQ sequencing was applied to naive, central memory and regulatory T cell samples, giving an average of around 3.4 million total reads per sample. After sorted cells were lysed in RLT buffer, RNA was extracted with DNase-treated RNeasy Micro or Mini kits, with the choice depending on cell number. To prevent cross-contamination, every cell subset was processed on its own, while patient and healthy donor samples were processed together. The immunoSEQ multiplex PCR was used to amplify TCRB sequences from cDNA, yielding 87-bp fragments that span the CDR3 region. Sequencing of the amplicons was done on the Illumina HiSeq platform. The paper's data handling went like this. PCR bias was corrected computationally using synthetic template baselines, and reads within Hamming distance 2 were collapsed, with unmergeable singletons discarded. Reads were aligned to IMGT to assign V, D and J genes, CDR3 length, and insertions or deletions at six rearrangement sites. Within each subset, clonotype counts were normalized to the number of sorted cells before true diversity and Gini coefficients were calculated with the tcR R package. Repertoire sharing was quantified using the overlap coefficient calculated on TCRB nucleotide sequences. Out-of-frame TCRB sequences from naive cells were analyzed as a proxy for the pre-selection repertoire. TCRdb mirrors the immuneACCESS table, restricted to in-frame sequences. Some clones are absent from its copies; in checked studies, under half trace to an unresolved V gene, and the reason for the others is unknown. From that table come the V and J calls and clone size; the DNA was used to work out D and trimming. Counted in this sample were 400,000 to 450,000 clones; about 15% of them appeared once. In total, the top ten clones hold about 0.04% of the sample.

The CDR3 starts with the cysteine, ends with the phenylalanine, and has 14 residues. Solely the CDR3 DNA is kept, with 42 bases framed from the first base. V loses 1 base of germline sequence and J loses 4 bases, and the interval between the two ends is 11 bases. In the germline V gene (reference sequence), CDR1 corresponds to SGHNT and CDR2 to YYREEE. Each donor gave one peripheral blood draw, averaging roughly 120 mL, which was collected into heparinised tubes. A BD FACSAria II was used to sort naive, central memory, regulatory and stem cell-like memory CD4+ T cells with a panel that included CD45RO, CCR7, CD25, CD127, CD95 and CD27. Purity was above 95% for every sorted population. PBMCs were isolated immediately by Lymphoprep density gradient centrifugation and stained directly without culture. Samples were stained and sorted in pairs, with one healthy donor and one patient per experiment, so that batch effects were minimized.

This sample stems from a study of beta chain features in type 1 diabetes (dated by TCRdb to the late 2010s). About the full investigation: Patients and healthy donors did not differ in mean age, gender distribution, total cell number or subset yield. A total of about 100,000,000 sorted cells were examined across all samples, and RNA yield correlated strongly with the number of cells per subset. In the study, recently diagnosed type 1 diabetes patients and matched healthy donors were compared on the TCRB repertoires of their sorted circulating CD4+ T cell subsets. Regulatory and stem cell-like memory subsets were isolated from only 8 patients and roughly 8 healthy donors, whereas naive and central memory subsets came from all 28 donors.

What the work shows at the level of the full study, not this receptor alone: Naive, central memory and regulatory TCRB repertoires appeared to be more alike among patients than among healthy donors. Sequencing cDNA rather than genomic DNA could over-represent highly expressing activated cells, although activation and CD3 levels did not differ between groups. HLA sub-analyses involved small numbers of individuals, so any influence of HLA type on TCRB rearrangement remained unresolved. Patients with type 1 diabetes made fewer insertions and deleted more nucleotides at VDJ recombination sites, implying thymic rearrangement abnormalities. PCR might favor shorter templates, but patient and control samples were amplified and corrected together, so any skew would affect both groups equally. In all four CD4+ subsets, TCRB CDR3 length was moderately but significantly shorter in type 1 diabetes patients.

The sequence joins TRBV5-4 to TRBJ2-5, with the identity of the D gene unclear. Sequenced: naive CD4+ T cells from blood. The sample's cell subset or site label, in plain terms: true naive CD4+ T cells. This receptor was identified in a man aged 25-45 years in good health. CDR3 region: CASSLKGQLETQYF. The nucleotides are TGTGCCAGCAGCTTGAAAGGCCAGCTAGAGACCCAGTACTTC.